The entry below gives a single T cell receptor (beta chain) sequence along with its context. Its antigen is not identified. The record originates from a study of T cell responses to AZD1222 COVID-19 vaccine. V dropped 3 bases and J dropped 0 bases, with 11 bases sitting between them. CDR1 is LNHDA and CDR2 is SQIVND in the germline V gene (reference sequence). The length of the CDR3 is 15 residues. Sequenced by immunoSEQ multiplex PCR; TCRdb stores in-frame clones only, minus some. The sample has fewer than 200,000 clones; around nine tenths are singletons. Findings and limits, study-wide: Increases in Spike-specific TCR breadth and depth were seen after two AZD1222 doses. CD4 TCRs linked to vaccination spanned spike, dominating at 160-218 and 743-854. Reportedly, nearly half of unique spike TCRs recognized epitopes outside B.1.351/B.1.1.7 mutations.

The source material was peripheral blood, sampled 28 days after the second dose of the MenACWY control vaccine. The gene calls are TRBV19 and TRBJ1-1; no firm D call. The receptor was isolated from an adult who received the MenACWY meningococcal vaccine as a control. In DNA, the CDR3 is TGTGCCAGTAGTATTTACGGACGGATGAACACTGAAGCTTTCTTT. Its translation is CASSIYGRMNTEAFF.